These T cell receptor beta chains were read from a single sample in a study of Ad26.COV2.S vaccination and SARS-CoV-2 variants. Assay: immunoSEQ multiplex PCR; the TCRdb copy retains only in-frame clones and omits some. Found here are about 470,000 clones, 90% of them singletons; the top ten hold less than 5.5%. Sequences were derived from peripheral blood, sampled in a trial of Ad26.COV2.S vaccine versus placebo. Receptor source: a person between 18 and 59 years old who received the Ad26.COV2.S COVID-19 vaccine or a placebo. CDR3s include the opening cysteine and the closing phenylalanine or tryptophan. Fields, in order: D gene, V gene, J gene, clone size, CDR3 protein, CDR3 DNA. The D gene is left open where the match is weak. Only some rows state a clone size, as once, few, many or a class for expanded clones.

D: -
V: TRBV9
J: TRBJ2-2
size: -
CDR3: CASSITGGAGELFF
DNA: TGTGCCAGCAGCATCACAGGAGGAGCCGGGGAGCTGTTTTTT

D: -
V: TRBV6-2/TRBV6-3
J: TRBJ2-7
size: once
CDR3: CASSYQLGATRDFYEQYF
DNA: TGTGCCAGCAGTTACCAATTGGGGGCTACGCGGGATTTTTACGAGCAGTACTTC

D: TRBD2
V: TRBV11-2
J: TRBJ2-3
size: once
CDR3: CASSFGGSGADTQYF
DNA: TGTGCCAGCAGCTTTGGCGGGAGTGGGGCAGATACGCAGTATTTT

D: -
V: TRBV7-9
J: TRBJ2-7
size: -
CDR3: CASVPLAESYEQYF
DNA: TGTGCCAGCGTCCCGTTAGCGGAGTCCTACGAGCAGTACTTC

D: -
V: TRBV13
J: TRBJ1-5
size: -
CDR3: CASSARGRQPQHF
DNA: TGTGCCAGCAGCGCTCGGGGACGGCAGCCCCAGCATTTT

D: TRBD2
V: TRBV27
J: TRBJ2-5
size: -
CDR3: CASSRTSRGGTQYF
DNA: TGTGCCAGCAGTCGGACTAGCCGGGGAGGGACCCAGTACTTC

D: -
V: TRBV27
J: TRBJ1-5
size: -
CDR3: CASSLWGQQPQHF
DNA: TGTGCCAGCAGTTTATGGGGGCAGCAGCCCCAGCATTTT

D: TRBD1
V: TRBV3-1/TRBV3-2
J: TRBJ2-6
size: -
CDR3: CASSPGQGLYSGANVLTF
DNA: TGTGCCAGCAGCCCCGGACAGGGCCTCTACTCTGGGGCCAACGTCCTGACTTTC

D: -
V: TRBV28
J: TRBJ1-2
size: -
CDR3: CATQIGHMDGYTF
DNA: TGTGCCACCCAAATTGGACATATGGATGGCTACACCTTC

D: TRBD2
V: TRBV27
J: TRBJ2-1
size: -
CDR3: CASTLKAIPGGFSANEQFF
DNA: TGTGCCAGCACTCTTAAAGCCATCCCGGGAGGCTTTAGCGCCAATGAGCAGTTCTTC

D: TRBD2
V: TRBV7-9
J: TRBJ2-1
size: -
CDR3: CASSLAPSGLYNEQFF
DNA: TGTGCCAGCAGCTTAGCGCCTAGCGGGCTGTACAATGAGCAGTTCTTC

D: -
V: TRBV27
J: TRBJ2-6
size: -
CDR3: CASRRSRESSGANVLTF
DNA: TGTGCCAGCAGGCGTTCGAGGGAGAGTTCTGGGGCCAACGTCCTGACTTTC

D: TRBD2
V: TRBV9
J: TRBJ2-1
size: -
CDR3: CASSPRDYNNEQFF
DNA: TGTGCCAGCAGCCCAAGGGACTACAACAATGAGCAGTTCTTC

D: -
V: TRBV7-9
J: TRBJ2-3
size: -
CDR3: CASSIGGNTQYF
DNA: TGTGCCAGCAGCATAGGCGGGAATACGCAGTATTTT

D: -
V: TRBV28
J: TRBJ2-7
size: -
CDR3: CASGRSYEQYF
DNA: TGTGCCAGCGGGAGATCCTACGAGCAGTACTTC

D: -
V: TRBV7-2
J: TRBJ2-7
size: -
CDR3: CASSFPSGSYEQYF
DNA: TGTGCCAGCAGCTTTCCTTCGGGTAGCTACGAGCAGTACTTC

D: TRBD2
V: TRBV28
J: TRBJ2-3
size: -
CDR3: CASTGTRSPDTQYF
DNA: TGTGCCAGCACCGGGACTAGGAGTCCAGATACGCAGTATTTT

D: -
V: TRBV5-4
J: TRBJ2-3
size: -
CDR3: CASSLDSGTDTQYF
DNA: TGTGCCAGCAGCTTGGACTCAGGCACAGATACGCAGTATTTT

D: -
V: TRBV5-4
J: TRBJ2-4
size: -
CDR3: CASSLVGVRNIQYF
DNA: TGTGCCAGCAGCTTGGTGGGGGTGAGGAACATTCAGTACTTC

D: TRBD1
V: TRBV27
J: TRBJ2-3
size: -
CDR3: CASSMRQGPDTQYF
DNA: TGTGCCAGCAGTATGAGACAGGGGCCAGATACGCAGTATTTT

D: TRBD1
V: TRBV7-2
J: TRBJ2-5
size: once
CDR3: CASSSTGGETQYF
DNA: TGTGCCAGCAGCTCGACAGGGGGCGAGACCCAGTACTTC

D: -
V: TRBV7-2
J: TRBJ1-5
size: -
CDR3: CASSLGRDQPQHF
DNA: TGTGCCAGCAGCTTAGGGAGGGATCAGCCCCAGCATTTT

D: -
V: TRBV19
J: TRBJ2-7
size: -
CDR3: CASSKGGEQYF
DNA: TGTGCCAGTAGTAAGGGTGGAGAGCAGTACTTC

D: -
V: TRBV5-4
J: TRBJ2-7
size: -
CDR3: CASSLGTVMYEQYF
DNA: TGTGCCAGCAGCTTGGGGACTGTTATGTACGAGCAGTACTTC

D: -
V: TRBV6-2/TRBV6-3
J: TRBJ1-5
size: -
CDR3: CASSYSTESNQPQHF
DNA: TGTGCCAGCAGTTACTCGACTGAAAGCAATCAGCCCCAGCATTTT

D: -
V: TRBV11-2
J: TRBJ2-7
size: -
CDR3: CASSYRASGLYEQYF
DNA: TGTGCCAGCAGCTACAGGGCCTCGGGCCTCTACGAGCAGTACTTC

D: TRBD1
V: TRBV6-5
J: TRBJ2-1
size: -
CDR3: CASRLDRGSYNEQFF
DNA: TGTGCCAGCAGGCTAGACAGGGGGTCCTACAATGAGCAGTTCTTC

D: -
V: TRBV27
J: TRBJ2-7
size: -
CDR3: CASSLGQGFEQYF
DNA: TGTGCCAGCAGTTTGGGGCAGGGCTTCGAGCAGTACTTC

D: TRBD2
V: TRBV30
J: TRBJ2-7
size: -
CDR3: CAWESLSGRVYEQYF
DNA: TGTGCCTGGGAGTCCTTGAGCGGGAGGGTCTACGAGCAGTACTTC

D: -
V: TRBV12-3/TRBV12-4
J: TRBJ2-5
size: -
CDR3: CAGPPGRETQYF
DNA: TGTGCCGGCCCTCCCGGAAGGGAGACCCAGTACTTC

D: -
V: TRBV11-3
J: TRBJ2-3
size: -
CDR3: CASSLGGLGTDTQYF
DNA: TGTGCCAGCAGCTTAGGGGGCCTCGGGACAGATACGCAGTATTTT

D: TRBD1
V: TRBV5-4
J: TRBJ1-2
size: -
CDR3: CASSLGQTGAFYGYTF
DNA: TGTGCCAGCAGCTTGGGGCAAACAGGGGCTTTCTATGGCTACACCTTC

D: -
V: TRBV29-1
J: TRBJ2-7
size: -
CDR3: CSVRSGPYEQYF
DNA: TGCAGCGTCCGTAGCGGACCCTACGAGCAGTACTTC

D: TRBD1
V: TRBV5-1
J: TRBJ2-4
size: -
CDR3: CASSETDRVAKNIQYF
DNA: TGCGCCAGCAGCGAGACAGACAGGGTAGCCAAAAACATTCAGTACTTC

D: -
V: TRBV12-3/TRBV12-4
J: TRBJ1-1
size: -
CDR3: CASIVGDTEAFF
DNA: TGTGCCAGCATTGTGGGGGACACTGAAGCTTTCTTT

D: TRBD2
V: TRBV7-9
J: TRBJ2-1
size: -
CDR3: CASSLLAGGRYEQFF
DNA: TGTGCCAGCAGCTTACTAGCGGGAGGGCGTTATGAGCAGTTCTTC